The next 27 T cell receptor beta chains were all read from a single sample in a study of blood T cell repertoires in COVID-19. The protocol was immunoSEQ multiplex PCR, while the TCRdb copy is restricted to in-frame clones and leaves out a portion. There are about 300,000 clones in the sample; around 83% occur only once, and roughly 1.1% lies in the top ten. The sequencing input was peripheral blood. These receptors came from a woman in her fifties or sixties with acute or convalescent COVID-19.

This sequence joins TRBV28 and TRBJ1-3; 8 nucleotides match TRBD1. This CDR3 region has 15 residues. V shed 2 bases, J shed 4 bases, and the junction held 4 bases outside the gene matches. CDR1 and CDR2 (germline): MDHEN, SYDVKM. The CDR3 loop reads CASSLTRGHGNTIYF. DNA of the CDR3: TGTGCCAGCAGTTTAACCAGGGGGCACGGAAACACCATATATTTT.

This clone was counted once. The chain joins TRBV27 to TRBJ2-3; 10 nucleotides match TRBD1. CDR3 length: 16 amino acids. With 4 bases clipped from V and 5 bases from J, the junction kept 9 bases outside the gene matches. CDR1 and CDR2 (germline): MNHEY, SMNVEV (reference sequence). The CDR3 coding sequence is TGTGCCAGCAGTTCTCGGACAGGGGGTGGAGTAGATACGCAGTATTTT. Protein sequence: CASSSRTGGGVDTQYF.

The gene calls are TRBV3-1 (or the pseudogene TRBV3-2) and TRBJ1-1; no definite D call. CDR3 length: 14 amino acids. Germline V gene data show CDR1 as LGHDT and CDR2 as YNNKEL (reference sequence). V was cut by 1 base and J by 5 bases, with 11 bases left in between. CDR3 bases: TGTGCCAGCAGCCAAGGACATCTTGGGACTGAAGCTTTCTTT. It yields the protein CASSQGHLGTEAFF.

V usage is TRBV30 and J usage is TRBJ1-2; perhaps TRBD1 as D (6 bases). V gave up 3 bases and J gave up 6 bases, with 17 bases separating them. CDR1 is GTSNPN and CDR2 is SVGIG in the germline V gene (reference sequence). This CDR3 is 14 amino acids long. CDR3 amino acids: CAWRNFGTFDGYTF. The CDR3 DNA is TGTGCCTGGAGAAATTTCGGGACATTCGATGGCTACACCTTC.

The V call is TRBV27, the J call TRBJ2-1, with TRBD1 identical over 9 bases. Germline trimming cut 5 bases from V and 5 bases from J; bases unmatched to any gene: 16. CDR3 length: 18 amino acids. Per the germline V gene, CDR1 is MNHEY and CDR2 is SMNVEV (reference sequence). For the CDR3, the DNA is TGTGCCAGCAGTCCCCAAATTATGGGACAGGGCGGCCACAATGAGCAGTTCTTC. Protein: CASSPQIMGQGGHNEQFF.

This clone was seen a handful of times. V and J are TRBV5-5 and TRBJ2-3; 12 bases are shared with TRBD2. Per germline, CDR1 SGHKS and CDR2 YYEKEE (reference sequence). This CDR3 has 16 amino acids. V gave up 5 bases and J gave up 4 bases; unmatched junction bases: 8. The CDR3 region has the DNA TGTGCCAGCAGTCCGAGTTCTAGCGGGGGGGCAGATACGCAGTATTTT. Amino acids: CASSPSSSGGADTQYF.

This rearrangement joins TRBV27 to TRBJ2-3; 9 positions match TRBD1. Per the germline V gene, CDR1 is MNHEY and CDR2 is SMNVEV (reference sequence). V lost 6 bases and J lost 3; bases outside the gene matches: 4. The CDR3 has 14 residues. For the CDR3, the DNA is TGTGCCAGCAGACCGGGACAGGGTACAGATACGCAGTATTTT. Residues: CASRPGQGTDTQYF.

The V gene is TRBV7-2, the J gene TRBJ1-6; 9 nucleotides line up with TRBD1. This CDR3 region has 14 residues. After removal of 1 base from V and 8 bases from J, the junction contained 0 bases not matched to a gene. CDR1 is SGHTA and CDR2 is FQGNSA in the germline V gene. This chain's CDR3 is CASSLGDRDSPLHF. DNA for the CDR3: TGTGCCAGCAGCTTAGGGGACAGGGATTCACCCCTCCACTTT. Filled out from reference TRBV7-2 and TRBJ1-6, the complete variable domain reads GAGVSQSPSNKVTEKGKDVELRCDPISGHTALYWYRQSLGQGLEFLIYFQGNSAPDKSGLPSDRFSAERTGGSVSTLTIQRTQQEDSAVYLCASSLGDRDSPLHFGNGTRLTVT.

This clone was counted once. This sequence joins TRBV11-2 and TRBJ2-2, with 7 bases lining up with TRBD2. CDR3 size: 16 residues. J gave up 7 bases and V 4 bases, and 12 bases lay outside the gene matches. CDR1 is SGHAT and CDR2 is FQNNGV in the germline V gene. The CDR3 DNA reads TGTGCCAGCAGCTGGGACTACCCCGGCCTATTCGGGGAGCTGTTTTTT. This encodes CASSWDYPGLFGELFF.

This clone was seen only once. CDR3 sequence reads: CASSWGGREETQYF. In DNA, the CDR3 is TGTGCCAGCAGCTGGGGCGGCAGGGAAGAGACCCAGTACTTC. The chain employs TRBV7-2 and TRBJ2-5, with D possibly being TRBD1 (5 bases). With 4 bases removed from V and 3 bases from J, the gap between germline ends came to 12 bases. Germline V lookup: CDR1 SGHTA, CDR2 FQGNSA. This CDR3 spans 14 amino acids.

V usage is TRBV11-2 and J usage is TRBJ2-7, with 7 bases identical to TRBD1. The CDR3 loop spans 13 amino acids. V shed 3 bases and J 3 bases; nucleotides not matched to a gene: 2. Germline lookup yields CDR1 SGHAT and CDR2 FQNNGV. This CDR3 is CASSFRQGYEQYV. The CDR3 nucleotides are TGTGCCAGCAGCTTCCGACAGGGCTACGAGCAGTACGTC.

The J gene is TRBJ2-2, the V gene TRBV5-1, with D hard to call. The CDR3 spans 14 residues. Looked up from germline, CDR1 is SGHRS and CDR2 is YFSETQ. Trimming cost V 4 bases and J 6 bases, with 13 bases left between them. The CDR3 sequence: CASSLGRNAGELFF. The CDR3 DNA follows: TGCGCCAGCAGCCTGGGCAGAAACGCCGGGGAGCTGTTTTTT.

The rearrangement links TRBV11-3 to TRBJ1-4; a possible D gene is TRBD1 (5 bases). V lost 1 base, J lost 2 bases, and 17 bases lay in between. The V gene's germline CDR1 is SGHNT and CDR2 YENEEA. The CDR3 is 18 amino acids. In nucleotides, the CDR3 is TGTGCCAGCAGCTTAGCGTACACGTTCAAGGGGACTAATGAAAAACTGTTTTTT. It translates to CASSLAYTFKGTNEKLFF.

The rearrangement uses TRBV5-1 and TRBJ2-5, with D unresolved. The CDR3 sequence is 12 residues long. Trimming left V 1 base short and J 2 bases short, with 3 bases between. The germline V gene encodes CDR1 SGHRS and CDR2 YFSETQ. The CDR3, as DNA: TGCGCCAGCAGCTTGCAACAAGAGACCCAGTACTTC. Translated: CASSLQQETQYF.

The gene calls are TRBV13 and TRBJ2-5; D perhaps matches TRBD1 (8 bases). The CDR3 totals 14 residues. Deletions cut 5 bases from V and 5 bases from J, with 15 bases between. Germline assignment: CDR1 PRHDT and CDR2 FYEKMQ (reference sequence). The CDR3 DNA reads TGTGCCAGCAGCACCAGGGGGCGGGGGGAGACCCAGTACTTC. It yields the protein CASSTRGRGETQYF.

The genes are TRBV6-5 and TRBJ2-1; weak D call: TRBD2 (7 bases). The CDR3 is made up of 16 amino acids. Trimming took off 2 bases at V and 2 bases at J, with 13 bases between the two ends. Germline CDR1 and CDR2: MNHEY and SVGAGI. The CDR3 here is CASSYRAGAAYNEQFF. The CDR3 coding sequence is TGTGCCAGCAGTTACCGGGCGGGGGCGGCCTACAATGAGCAGTTCTTC.

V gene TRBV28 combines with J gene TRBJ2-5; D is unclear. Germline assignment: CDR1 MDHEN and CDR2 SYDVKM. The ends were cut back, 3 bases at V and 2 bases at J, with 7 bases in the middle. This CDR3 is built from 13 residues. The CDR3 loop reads CASSLGQQETQYF. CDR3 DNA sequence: TGTGCCAGCAGTTTGGGCCAGCAAGAGACCCAGTACTTC.

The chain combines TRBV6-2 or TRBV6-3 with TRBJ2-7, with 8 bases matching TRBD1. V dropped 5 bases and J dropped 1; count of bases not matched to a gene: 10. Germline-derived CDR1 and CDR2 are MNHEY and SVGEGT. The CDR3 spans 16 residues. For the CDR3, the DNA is TGTGCCAGCAGTCCCTGGGGGACAGGTTCGTCCTACGAGCAGTACTTC. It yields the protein CASSPWGTGSSYEQYF.

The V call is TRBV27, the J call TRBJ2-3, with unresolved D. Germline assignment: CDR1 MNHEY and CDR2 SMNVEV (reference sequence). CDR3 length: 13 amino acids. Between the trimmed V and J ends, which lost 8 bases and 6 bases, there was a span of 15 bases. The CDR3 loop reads CASQQHSKDTQYF. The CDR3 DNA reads TGTGCCAGCCAACAACATTCCAAGGATACGCAGTATTTT.

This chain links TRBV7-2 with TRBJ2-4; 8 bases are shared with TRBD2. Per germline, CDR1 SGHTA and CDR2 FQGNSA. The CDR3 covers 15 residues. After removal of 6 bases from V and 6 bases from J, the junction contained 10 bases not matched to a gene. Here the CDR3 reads CASRSPTSARNIQYF. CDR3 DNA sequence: TGTGCCAGCAGATCACCGACTAGCGCGAGAAACATTCAGTACTTC.

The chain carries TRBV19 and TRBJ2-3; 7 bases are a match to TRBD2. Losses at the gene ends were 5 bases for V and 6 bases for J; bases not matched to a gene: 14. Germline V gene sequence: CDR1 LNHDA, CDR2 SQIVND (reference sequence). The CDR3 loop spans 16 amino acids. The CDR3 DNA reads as TGTGCCAGTAGTCCCAACCGGGGGGTAGACATGGATACGCAGTATTTT. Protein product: CASSPNRGVDMDTQYF.

DNA of the CDR3: TGTGCCATCAGTGACGAACAGGGGGCTGGCAATCAGCCCCAGCATTTT. This encodes CAISDEQGAGNQPQHF. The chain employs TRBV10-3 and TRBJ1-5, with 9 nucleotides matching TRBD1. CDR3 length equals 16 residues. CDR1 and CDR2 (germline): ENHRY, SYGVKD. V was pared by 3 bases and J by 2 bases, with 5 bases of the junction left unmatched.

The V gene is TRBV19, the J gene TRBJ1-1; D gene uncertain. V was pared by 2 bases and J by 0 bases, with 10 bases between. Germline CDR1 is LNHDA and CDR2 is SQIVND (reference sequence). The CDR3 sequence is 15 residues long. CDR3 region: CASSISLRLNTEAFF. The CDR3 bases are TGTGCCAGTAGTATATCATTACGGTTGAACACTGAAGCTTTCTTT. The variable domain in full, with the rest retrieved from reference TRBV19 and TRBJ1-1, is DGGITQSPKYLFRKEGQNVTLSCEQNLNHDAMYWYRQDPGQGLRLIYYSQIVNDFQKGDIAEGYSVSREKKESFPLTVTSAQKNPTAFYLCASSISLRLNTEAFFGQGTRLTVV.

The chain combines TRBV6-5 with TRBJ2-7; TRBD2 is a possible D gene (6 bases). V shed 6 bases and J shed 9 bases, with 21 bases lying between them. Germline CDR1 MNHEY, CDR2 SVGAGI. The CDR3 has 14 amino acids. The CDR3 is CASRLGTSPLAQYV. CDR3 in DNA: TGTGCCAGCAGACTCGGGACTTCCCCCCTGGCGCAGTACGTC.

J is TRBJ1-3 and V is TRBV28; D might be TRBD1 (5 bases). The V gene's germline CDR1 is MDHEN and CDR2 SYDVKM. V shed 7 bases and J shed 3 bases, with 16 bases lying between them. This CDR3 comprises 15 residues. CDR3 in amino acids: CASTPGGGFGNTIYF. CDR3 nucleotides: TGTGCCAGCACCCCGGGGGGTGGCTTTGGAAACACCATATATTTT. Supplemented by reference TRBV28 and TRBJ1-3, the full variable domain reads DVKVTQSSRYLVKRTGEKVFLECVQDMDHENMFWYRQDPGLGLRLIYFSYDVKMKEKGDIPEGYSVSREKKERFSLILESASTNQTSMYLCASTPGGGFGNTIYFGEGSWLTVV.

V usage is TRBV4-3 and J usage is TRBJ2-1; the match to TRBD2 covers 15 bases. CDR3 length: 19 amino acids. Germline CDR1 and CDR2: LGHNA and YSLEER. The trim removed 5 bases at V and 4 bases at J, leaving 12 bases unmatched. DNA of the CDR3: TGCGCCAGCAGCATGAGCCTGGGGACTAGCGGGAGGAGATACAATGAGCAGTTCTTC. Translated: CASSMSLGTSGRRYNEQFF.

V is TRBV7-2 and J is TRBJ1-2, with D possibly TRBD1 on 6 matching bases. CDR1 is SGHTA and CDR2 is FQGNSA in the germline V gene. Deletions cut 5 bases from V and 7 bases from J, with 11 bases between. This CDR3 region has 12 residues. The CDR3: CASSPVRGGYTF. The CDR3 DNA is TGTGCCAGCAGCCCAGTCAGGGGTGGCTACACCTTC. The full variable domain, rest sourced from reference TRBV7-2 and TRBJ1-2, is GAGVSQSPSNKVTEKGKDVELRCDPISGHTALYWYRQSLGQGLEFLIYFQGNSAPDKSGLPSDRFSAERTGGSVSTLTIQRTQQEDSAVYLCASSPVRGGYTFGSGTRLTVV.